This is a list of T cell receptor beta chains from one sample in a study of cytomegalovirus exposure and HLA in healthy donors. The repertoire was sequenced with immunoSEQ multiplex PCR; TCRdb's copy has only in-frame clones and lacks some. The sample shows around 150,000 clones, 75% to 80% of them seen only once. The sample comprised PBMCs. The receptors come from a woman aged 25 to 39 in good health and CMV-seronegative. CDR3s include the opening cysteine and the closing phenylalanine or tryptophan. Each record gives: clone size, D gene, V gene, J gene, CDR3 protein, CDR3 DNA. A D gene is named only where the DNA matches it firmly. Size is stated for part of the rows, as once, few or many counts, or as a class when the clone is expanded.

few	TRBD2	TRBV7-7	TRBJ2-5	CASSLTSGGRETQYF	TGTGCTAGCAGCTTGACTAGCGGGGGGCGGGAGACCCAGTACTTC
-	-	TRBV4-1	TRBJ2-7	CASSQEGGYEQYF	TGCGCCAGCAGCCAAGAGGGGGGCTACGAGCAGTACTTC
-	TRBD1	TRBV9	TRBJ1-2	CASSANNRGKGGYTF	TGTGCCAGCAGCGCAAACAACAGGGGGAAAGGTGGCTACACCTTC
-	TRBD2	TRBV30	TRBJ2-2	CAERGANTGELFF	TGTGCTGAGCGGGGGGCGAACACCGGGGAGCTGTTTTTT
-	TRBD1	TRBV6-6	TRBJ2-2	CASSTDRGLAGELFF	TGTGCCAGCAGTACGGACAGGGGATTAGCCGGGGAGCTGTTTTTT
-	-	TRBV6-5	TRBJ1-2	CASRQDYGYTF	TGTGCCAGCAGACAGGACTATGGCTACACCTTC
-	-	TRBV6-1	TRBJ2-3	CASSEFPAGAGRDTQYF	TGTGCCAGCAGTGAATTTCCGGCGGGGGCGGGAAGAGATACGCAGTATTTT
-	-	TRBV9	TRBJ1-6	CASSVGGAGSPLHF	TGTGCCAGCAGCGTAGGCGGGGCCGGTTCACCCCTCCACTTT
-	TRBD1	TRBV9	TRBJ2-7	CASSVVGTGDEQYF	TGTGCCAGCAGCGTAGTGGGGACAGGGGACGAGCAGTACTTC
once	-	TRBV27	TRBJ1-1	CASSWGRNTEAFF	TGTGCCAGCAGTTGGGGGCGGAACACTGAAGCTTTCTTT
-	-	TRBV7-6	TRBJ2-2	CASSPLSTNTGELFF	TGTGCCAGCAGCCCCCTATCCACGAACACCGGGGAGCTGTTTTTT
-	TRBD1	TRBV7-2	TRBJ2-7	CASSPDRVNEQYF	TGTGCCAGCAGCCCGGACAGGGTAAACGAGCAGTACTTC
-	-	TRBV27	TRBJ1-5	CASSPWTGLGDQPQHF	TGTGCCAGCAGTCCATGGACGGGCCTGGGAGATCAGCCCCAGCATTTT
-	TRBD2	TRBV15	TRBJ2-1	CATSRGLAGGREQFF	TGTGCCACCAGCAGAGGACTAGCGGGGGGGCGGGAGCAGTTCTTC
-	-	TRBV30	TRBJ1-3	CAWSGGRSTIYF	TGTGCCTGGAGCGGGGGTAGGAGCACCATATATTTT
-	-	TRBV5-8	TRBJ1-1	CASSLGANTEAFF	TGTGCCAGCAGCTTAGGGGCAAACACTGAAGCTTTCTTT
-	-	TRBV6-1	TRBJ1-1	CAGARGGDTEAFF	TGTGCCGGCGCGCGAGGGGGAGACACTGAAGCTTTCTTT
-	-	TRBV30	TRBJ2-1	CAWSRRGSPGEEQFF	TGTGCCTGGAGCAGGCGGGGGAGCCCAGGGGAAGAGCAGTTCTTC
few	-	TRBV6-6	TRBJ1-1	CASSPVNTEAFF	TGTGCCAGCAGCCCCGTGAACACTGAAGCTTTCTTT
-	-	TRBV10-3	TRBJ1-2	CAISDEAGRWPNYGYTF	TGTGCCATCAGTGATGAGGCAGGGAGGTGGCCTAACTATGGCTACACCTTC
few	-	TRBV27	TRBJ1-4	CASSRGFTRGEKLFF	TGTGCCAGCAGTCGGGGGTTCACCCGGGGGGAAAAACTGTTTTTT
-	TRBD1	TRBV2	TRBJ1-1	CASSEAGQGARETEAFF	TGTGCCAGCAGTGAAGCGGGACAGGGGGCGCGGGAAACTGAAGCTTTCTTT
-	-	TRBV7-3	TRBJ2-2	CASSFFTGGTGELFF	TGTGCCAGCAGCTTCTTCACCGGGGGCACCGGGGAGCTGTTTTTT
-	-	TRBV25-1	TRBJ1-6	CASSDSLGFRGNSPLHF	TGTGCCAGCAGTGATAGTTTAGGGTTCCGGGGAAATTCACCCCTCCACTTT
medium-sized	TRBD1	TRBV5-1	TRBJ1-4	CASSLDDRGWTNEKLFF	TGCGCCAGCAGCTTGGACGACAGGGGGTGGACTAATGAAAAACTGTTTTTT
-	-	TRBV5-1	TRBJ1-1	CASSLTGWTEAFF	TGCGCCAGCAGTCTGACAGGTTGGACTGAAGCTTTCTTT
-	-	TRBV20-1	TRBJ1-1	CSARDGGLAFF	TGCAGTGCTAGAGATGGCGGATTGGCTTTCTTT
-	TRBD2	TRBV11-1	TRBJ2-7	CASSTTSGGSYEQYF	TGTGCCAGCAGCACCACTAGCGGGGGCTCCTACGAGCAGTACTTC
-	TRBD1	TRBV30	TRBJ2-1	CASQYLSTGSYNEQFF	TGTGCCTCACAATACTTATCGACAGGGTCCTACAATGAGCAGTTCTTC
-	TRBD2	TRBV6-5	TRBJ2-1	CASSYSPGLFNEQFF	TGTGCCAGCAGTTACTCTCCGGGACTATTCAATGAGCAGTTCTTC
-	-	TRBV2	TRBJ1-1	CASSVAGWRGTEAFF	TGTGCCAGCAGTGTTGCCGGCTGGCGAGGGACTGAAGCTTTCTTT
-	-	TRBV5-4	TRBJ2-5	CASSERGLGGGETQYF	TGTGCCAGCAGCGAAAGGGGGCTTGGCGGGGGGGAGACCCAGTACTTC